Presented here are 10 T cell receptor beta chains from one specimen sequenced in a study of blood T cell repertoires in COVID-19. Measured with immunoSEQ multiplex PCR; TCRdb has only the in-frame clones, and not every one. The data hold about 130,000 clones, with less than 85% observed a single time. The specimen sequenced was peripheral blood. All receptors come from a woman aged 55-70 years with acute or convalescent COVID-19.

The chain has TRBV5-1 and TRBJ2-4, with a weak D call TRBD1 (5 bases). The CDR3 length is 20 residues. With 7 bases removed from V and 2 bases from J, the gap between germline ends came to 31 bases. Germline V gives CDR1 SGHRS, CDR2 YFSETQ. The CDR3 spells CASPNPQGVGIPVTKNIQYF. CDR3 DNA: TGCGCCAGCCCCAACCCCCAGGGTGTGGGAATACCTGTAACCAAAAACATTCAGTACTTC.

The CDR3 DNA is TGTGCCAGCAGCTTAGCAGGGACAATTGGTTCACCCCTCCACTTT. Amino acid sequence: CASSLAGTIGSPLHF. The gene calls are TRBV9 and TRBJ1-6; TRBD1 might be the D (6 bases). Trimming removed 4 bases from V and 9 bases from J, with 17 bases in between. This CDR3 contains 15 residues. Germline CDR1 SGDLS, CDR2 YYNGEE.

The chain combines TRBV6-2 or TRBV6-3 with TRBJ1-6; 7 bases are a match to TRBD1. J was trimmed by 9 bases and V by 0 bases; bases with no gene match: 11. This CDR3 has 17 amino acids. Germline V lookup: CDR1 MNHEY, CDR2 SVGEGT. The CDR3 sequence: CASSYSRDSPGRSPLHF. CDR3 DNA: TGTGCCAGCAGTTACTCACGGGACAGTCCGGGACGTTCACCCCTCCACTTT.

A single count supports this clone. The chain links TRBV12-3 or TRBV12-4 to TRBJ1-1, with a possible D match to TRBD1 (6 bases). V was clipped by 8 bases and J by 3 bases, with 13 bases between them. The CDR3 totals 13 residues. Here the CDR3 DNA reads TGTGCCAGCGGGGCTCGGACAGACACTGAAGCTTTCTTT. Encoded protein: CASGARTDTEAFF.

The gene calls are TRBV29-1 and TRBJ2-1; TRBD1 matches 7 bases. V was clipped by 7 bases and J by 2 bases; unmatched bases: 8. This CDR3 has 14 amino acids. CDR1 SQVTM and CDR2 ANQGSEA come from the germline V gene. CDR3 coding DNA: TGCAGCGGAACAGGGGCCTTAACCTACAATGAGCAGTTCTTC. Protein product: CSGTGALTYNEQFF.

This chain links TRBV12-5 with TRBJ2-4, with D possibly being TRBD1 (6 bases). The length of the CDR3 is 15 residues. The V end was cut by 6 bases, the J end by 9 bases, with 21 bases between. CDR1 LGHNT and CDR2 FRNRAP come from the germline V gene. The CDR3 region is CASGPRQEEESIQYF. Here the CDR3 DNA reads TGTGCTAGTGGCCCCAGACAGGAGGAGGAGAGCATTCAGTACTTC.

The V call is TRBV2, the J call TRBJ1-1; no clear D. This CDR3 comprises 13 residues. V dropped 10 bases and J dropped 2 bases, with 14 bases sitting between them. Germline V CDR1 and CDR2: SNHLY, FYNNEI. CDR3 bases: TGTGCCATCTACAGCCCCCAAAACACTGAAGCTTTCTTT. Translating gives CAIYSPQNTEAFF.

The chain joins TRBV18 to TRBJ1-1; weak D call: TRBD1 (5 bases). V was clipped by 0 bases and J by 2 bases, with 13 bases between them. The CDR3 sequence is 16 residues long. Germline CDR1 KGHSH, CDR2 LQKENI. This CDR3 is CASSPPGREFNTEAFF. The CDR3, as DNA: TGTGCCAGCTCACCACCGGGACGGGAGTTTAACACTGAAGCTTTCTTT.

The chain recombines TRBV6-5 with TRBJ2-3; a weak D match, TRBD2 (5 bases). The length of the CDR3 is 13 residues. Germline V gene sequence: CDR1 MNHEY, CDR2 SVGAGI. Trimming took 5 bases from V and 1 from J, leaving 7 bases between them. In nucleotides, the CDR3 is TGTGCCAGCAGTCATAGCGGCACAGATACGCAGTATTTT. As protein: CASSHSGTDTQYF.

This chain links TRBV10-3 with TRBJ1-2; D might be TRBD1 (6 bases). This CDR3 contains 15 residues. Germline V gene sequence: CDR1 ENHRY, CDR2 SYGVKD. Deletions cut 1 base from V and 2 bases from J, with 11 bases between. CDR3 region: CAISEFQTGNYGYTF. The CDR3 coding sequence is TGTGCCATCAGTGAGTTTCAAACAGGGAACTATGGCTACACCTTC.